A selection of T cell receptor beta chains follows, all from one sample in a study of T cells after posttransplantation cyclophosphamide. Only in-frame clones appear in the TCRdb table, and some are missing; sequencing was by immunoSEQ multiplex PCR. The sample contains 10,000 to 15,000 clones, about four fifths of which appear only once. The sample taken for sequencing was memory CD4+ T cells sorted from PBMCs. The source of these receptors is a man in his forties or fifties in good health, CMV-negative, and a related stem cell transplant donor. The CDR3 runs from the conserved cysteine through the conserved F or W. D genes are given only for firm matches. Where a row states a size, it is once, few, many or the class of an expanded clone; other rows omit it.

length: 13; size: NA; V: TRBV6-1; J: TRBJ2-7; D: NA; DNA: TGTGCCGCACAGGGACAAACCTCCTACGAGCAGTACTTC; CDR3: CAAQGQTSYEQYF
length: 14; size: NA; V: TRBV5-4; J: TRBJ2-1; D: NA; DNA: TGTGCCAGCAGCACCCCGCGGGATTACAATGAGCAGTTCTTC; CDR3: CASSTPRDYNEQFF
length: 14; size: NA; V: TRBV7-9; J: TRBJ1-5; D: TRBD1; DNA: TGTGCCAGCAGCGAAGACGCAGGGGGAGGGCCCCAGCATTTT; CDR3: CASSEDAGGGPQHF
length: 14; size: NA; V: TRBV2; J: TRBJ2-7; D: TRBD2; DNA: TGTGCCAGCAGTGGGGGACTAGCGGTCTACGAGCAGTACTTC; CDR3: CASSGGLAVYEQYF
length: 12; size: NA; V: TRBV30; J: TRBJ2-7; D: TRBD1; DNA: TGTGCCTGGAGCCAACAGGGGTACGAGCAGTACTTC; CDR3: CAWSQQGYEQYF
length: 16; size: few; V: TRBV5-3; J: TRBJ2-7; D: TRBD2; DNA: TGTGCCAGAAGCTCCGGGACTAGCGGGAGCTCCTACGAGCAGTACTTC; CDR3: CARSSGTSGSSYEQYF
length: 14; size: NA; V: TRBV10-3; J: TRBJ1-3; D: NA; DNA: TGTGCCTCCCACAAGGAGAGCTCTGGAAACACCATATATTTT; CDR3: CASHKESSGNTIYF
length: 13; size: NA; V: TRBV2; J: TRBJ1-2; D: TRBD1; DNA: TGTGCCAGCGCTCAGGGGGGTCTTAATGGCTACACCTTC; CDR3: CASAQGGLNGYTF
length: 14; size: NA; V: TRBV11-3; J: TRBJ2-5; D: NA; DNA: TGTGCCAGCAGTTTGGACAGTTTCCAAGAGACCCAGTACTTC; CDR3: CASSLDSFQETQYF
length: 17; size: NA; V: TRBV11-2; J: TRBJ2-1; D: TRBD2; DNA: TGTGCCAGCAGCTTAAGCCCTAGCGGGAGGTCTTACAATGAGCAGTTCTTC; CDR3: CASSLSPSGRSYNEQFF
length: 17; size: NA; V: TRBV15; J: TRBJ2-5; D: NA; DNA: TGTGCCACCAGCAGAGAGGGGACCGGGGGTTTCCAAGAGACCCAGTACTTC; CDR3: CATSREGTGGFQETQYF
length: 15; size: NA; V: TRBV19; J: TRBJ2-4; D: NA; DNA: TGTGCCAGTAGTAAGGTTGGCGGGGCCAAAAACATTCAGTACTTC; CDR3: CASSKVGGAKNIQYF
length: 14; size: NA; V: TRBV10-3; J: TRBJ1-1; D: NA; DNA: TGTGCCATCAGTGATTCACAGGGAGACACTGAAGCTTTCTTT; CDR3: CAISDSQGDTEAFF
length: 15; size: few; V: TRBV7-9; J: TRBJ1-4; D: NA; DNA: TGTGCCAGCAGTCTAACACGGGGGTCTAATGAAAAACTGTTTTTT; CDR3: CASSLTRGSNEKLFF
length: 16; size: NA; V: TRBV12-5; J: TRBJ2-1; D: TRBD2; DNA: TGTGCTAGTGGTGCCAGAGGACTAGCGGGATTCGGCGAGCAGTTCTTC; CDR3: CASGARGLAGFGEQFF
length: 14; size: NA; V: TRBV4-3; J: TRBJ2-1; D: NA; DNA: TGCGCCAGCAGCCAAGGACAGAAATTCAATGAGCAGTTCTTC; CDR3: CASSQGQKFNEQFF
length: 14; size: NA; V: TRBV7-8; J: TRBJ2-7; D: TRBD2; DNA: TGTGCCAGCAGCTTGGGACTAGCGGGATCGGAGCAGTACTTC; CDR3: CASSLGLAGSEQYF
length: 15; size: NA; V: TRBV11-2; J: TRBJ2-7; D: NA; DNA: TGTGCCAGCAGCTTAGAAACCCGGGGGGCCGGGGAGCAGTACTTC; CDR3: CASSLETRGAGEQYF
length: 13; size: NA; V: TRBV19; J: TRBJ1-2; D: NA; DNA: TGTGCCAGTAGTTTAGGACAGAACTATGGCTACACCTTC; CDR3: CASSLGQNYGYTF
length: 15; size: NA; V: TRBV7-2; J: TRBJ1-4; D: TRBD1; DNA: TGTGCCAGCAGCGCCCGGACAGGGGGTAACGAAAAACTGTTTTTT; CDR3: CASSARTGGNEKLFF
length: 13; size: NA; V: TRBV2; J: TRBJ1-1; D: NA; DNA: TGTGCCAGCAGTGCACGGAGGGGTACTGAAGCTTTCTTT; CDR3: CASSARRGTEAFF
length: 17; size: NA; V: TRBV5-6; J: TRBJ1-5; D: TRBD1; DNA: TGTGCCAGCAGCTTTTACAGGGGACGGACCCAAAATCAGCCCCAGCATTTT; CDR3: CASSFYRGRTQNQPQHF
length: 15; size: NA; V: TRBV27; J: TRBJ2-7; D: NA; DNA: TGTGCCAGCAGTTCACAGGGTAGTTCTGCGCGCGAGCAGTACTTC; CDR3: CASSSQGSSAREQYF
length: 14; size: NA; V: TRBV7-2; J: TRBJ1-6; D: TRBD1; DNA: TGTGCCAGCAGCCGACAGGGTGCTTCGGGTTCCCTCCACTTT; CDR3: CASSRQGASGSLHF
length: 16; size: NA; V: TRBV7-3; J: TRBJ2-3; D: NA; DNA: TGTGCCAGCAGCCCCCAGCTGCGGTCTCGCACAGATACGCAGTATTTT; CDR3: CASSPQLRSRTDTQYF
length: 16; size: NA; V: TRBV19; J: TRBJ2-6; D: NA; DNA: TGTGCCAGTAGTACCCATCCAGGGGCTGGGGCCAACGTCCTGACTTTC; CDR3: CASSTHPGAGANVLTF
length: 16; size: NA; V: TRBV5-1; J: TRBJ2-1; D: TRBD2; DNA: TGCGCCAGCAGCTCCGATGAAGCGGGGGGTTACAATGAGCAGTTCTTC; CDR3: CASSSDEAGGYNEQFF
length: 11; size: NA; V: TRBV20-1; J: TRBJ2-7; D: NA; DNA: TGCAGTGCTAGACGAGACTACGAGCAGTACTTC; CDR3: CSARRDYEQYF
length: 17; size: NA; V: TRBV5-1; J: TRBJ2-2; D: TRBD2; DNA: TGCGCCAGCAGCTTGCCTTCGGGGGGGGCGAACACCGGGGAGCTGTTTTTT; CDR3: CASSLPSGGANTGELFF
length: 16; size: NA; V: TRBV4-3; J: TRBJ1-4; D: NA; DNA: TGCGCCAGCAGCCAAGATAGAGGCGCGACCGATGAAAAACTGTTTTTT; CDR3: CASSQDRGATDEKLFF
length: 18; size: NA; V: TRBV7-9; J: TRBJ2-1; D: TRBD2; DNA: TGTGCCAGCTTAAGCGGGGGGGGGAGGAAGGACTCCTACAATGAGCAGTTCTTC; CDR3: CASLSGGGRKDSYNEQFF
length: 15; size: NA; V: TRBV4-1; J: TRBJ1-5; D: NA; DNA: TGCGCCAGCAGGCCCGTTTTAAGCCCCAATCAGCCCCAGCATTTT; CDR3: CASRPVLSPNQPQHF
length: 16; size: NA; V: TRBV12-5; J: TRBJ2-3; D: TRBD2; DNA: TGTGCTAGTGGTTTGGGGACTAGCGGGGGGGGCAATACGCAGTATTTT; CDR3: CASGLGTSGGGNTQYF
length: 15; size: NA; V: TRBV2; J: TRBJ2-1; D: TRBD1; DNA: TGTGCCAGCAGTGAATACAGGGGAGCCGACAATGAGCAGTTCTTC; CDR3: CASSEYRGADNEQFF
length: 13; size: few; V: TRBV29-1; J: TRBJ1-2; D: NA; DNA: TGCAGCGTCAGGGATGGCAGGGGTGATGGCTACACCTTC; CDR3: CSVRDGRGDGYTF
length: 16; size: NA; V: TRBV18; J: TRBJ1-3; D: NA; DNA: TGTGCCAGCTCATCCTTTGACGGGTACTCTGGAAACACCATATATTTT; CDR3: CASSSFDGYSGNTIYF
length: 16; size: NA; V: TRBV5-1; J: TRBJ2-7; D: NA; DNA: TGCGCCAGCAGCTCGGGCCGATCGCGGGGCTCCTACGAGCAGTACTTC; CDR3: CASSSGRSRGSYEQYF
length: 13; size: NA; V: TRBV15; J: TRBJ1-2; D: TRBD1; DNA: TGTGCCACCAGCAGAAACAGGGGTTATGGCTACACCTTC; CDR3: CATSRNRGYGYTF
length: 14; size: NA; V: TRBV5-4; J: TRBJ2-1; D: TRBD2; DNA: TGTGCCAGCAGCTTGGGTCTAGCGGGAGGGCCTAAGTTCTTC; CDR3: CASSLGLAGGPKFF
length: 16; size: few; V: TRBV7-3; J: TRBJ2-2; D: NA; DNA: TGTGCCAGCAGCTTAGAGGCGGGGCCCAACACCGGGGAGCTGTTTTTT; CDR3: CASSLEAGPNTGELFF
length: 13; size: once; V: TRBV6-4; J: TRBJ1-2; D: NA; DNA: TGTGCCAGCAGCCCCGGACAGAACTATGGCTACACCTTC; CDR3: CASSPGQNYGYTF
length: 17; size: few; V: TRBV4-1; J: TRBJ2-7; D: NA; DNA: TGCGCCAGCAGCCAAGAAGCGGCAGGGGCCATTCCCTACGAGCAGTACTTC; CDR3: CASSQEAAGAIPYEQYF
length: 16; size: NA; V: TRBV15; J: TRBJ2-1; D: NA; DNA: TGTGCCACCAGCCTCTCGAGGGGGACGAGGATGAATGAGCAGTTCTTC; CDR3: CATSLSRGTRMNEQFF
length: 17; size: NA; V: TRBV6-1; J: TRBJ2-4; D: TRBD1; DNA: TGTGCCAGCAGTGCAATACCTCAGGGGGCCGCAGGGGACATTCAGTACTTC; CDR3: CASSAIPQGAAGDIQYF
length: 16; size: NA; V: TRBV7-3; J: TRBJ2-2; D: NA; DNA: TGTGCCAGCAGCTTGGTCGGGGGGCGCCGGGCCGGGGAGCTGTTTTTT; CDR3: CASSLVGGRRAGELFF
length: 12; size: NA; V: TRBV7-9; J: TRBJ2-2; D: NA; DNA: TGTGCCAGCAGCTTTCCGGGGGGGGAGCTGTTTTTT; CDR3: CASSFPGGELFF